These 20 T cell receptor beta chains were sequenced from one sample in a study of early T cells in non-severe SARS-CoV-2 infection. Via MiXCR, TCRdb re-called the 5' RACE reads, giving one row per CDR3 protein. The repertoire holds some 81,000 distinct CDR3 sequences, with more than 9% as singletons. Sequenced material: whole blood. All receptors derive from an adult who was a healthcare worker with PCR-confirmed SARS-CoV-2 infection or an uninfected control (not recorded which).

CDR3 nucleotides: TGTGCCAGCAGTAGAGAGACCAAGTACGAGCAGTACTTC. As protein: CASSRETKYEQYF. The chain uses TRBV28 and TRBJ2-7, with no clear D. Germline lookup yields CDR1 MDHEN and CDR2 SYDVKM. V was clipped by 5 bases and J by 4 bases, with 12 bases between them. This CDR3 spans 13 amino acids.

This clonotype was picked up many times. The chain recombines TRBV11-2 with TRBJ1-2, with no clear D. The CDR3 has 14 amino acids. Deletions cut 0 bases from V and 4 bases from J, with 9 bases between. Germline CDR1 and CDR2: SGHAT and FQNNGV. DNA of the CDR3: TGTGCCAGCAGCTTAGATCTTGGGTCCTATGGCTACACCTTC. It translates to CASSLDLGSYGYTF.

This clonotype was seen at least ten times. The chain recombines TRBV27 with TRBJ1-1; D is unresolved. This CDR3 contains 15 residues. In germline, CDR1 is MNHEY, CDR2 SMNVEV (reference sequence). Trimming shortened V by 5 bases and J by 0 bases, and 13 bases separated the two germline ends. The CDR3, as DNA: TGTGCCAGCAGTCCTTTCCCCGATCTGAACACTGAAGCTTTCTTT. This translates into CASSPFPDLNTEAFF.

This sequence joins TRBV20-1 and TRBJ2-7; a possible D gene is TRBD1 (6 bases). The V and J ends lost 3 bases and 5 bases respectively, with 14 bases between them. The CDR3 runs 13 residues. Germline lookup yields CDR1 DFQATT and CDR2 SNEGSKA (reference sequence). The CDR3 spells CSASHRAGHEQYF. The DNA for the CDR3 is TGCAGTGCTAGCCACAGGGCCGGGCACGAGCAGTACTTC.

Many counts were recorded for this clonotype. The chain employs TRBV20-1 and TRBJ2-7; TRBD2 matches 11 bases. Germline-derived CDR1 and CDR2 are DFQATT and SNEGSKA (reference sequence). The CDR3 is made up of 16 amino acids. With 0 bases clipped from V and 4 bases from J, the junction kept 8 bases outside the gene matches. CDR3 sequence: CSARDWRLAGRYEQYF. The CDR3 bases are TGCAGTGCTAGAGATTGGAGACTAGCGGGGAGGTACGAGCAGTACTTC.

The gene calls are TRBV6-2 or TRBV6-3 and TRBJ2-7, with D perhaps matching TRBD2 (5 bases). This CDR3 spans 12 amino acids. Deletions cut 3 bases from V and 9 bases from J, with 12 bases between. Looked up from germline, CDR1 is MNHEY and CDR2 is SVGEGT. DNA of the CDR3: TGTGCCAGCAGTTATACCTCCGGAGGGCAGTACTTC. Protein sequence: CASSYTSGGQYF.

This clonotype was counted ten times or more. CDR3 nucleotide sequence: TGTGCCAGCAGCAAGGCGAGCGGGCACTCCTACGAGCAGTACTTC. Translated: CASSKASGHSYEQYF. V usage is TRBV21-1 and J usage is TRBJ2-7; TRBD2 is taken as the D call from the table, unchecked against the DNA. TRBV21-1 is a listed pseudogene. CDR3 length: 15 residues.

The CDR3 nucleotides read TGTGCCAGCAGTTTCCGCGGGAGAGAGAATGAGCAGTTCTTC. Residues: CASSFRGRENEQFF. This chain links TRBV12-3 or TRBV12-4 with TRBJ2-1; TRBD2 matches at 7 bases. The CDR3 spans 14 residues. Trimming took 3 bases from V and 7 from J; bases not matched to a gene: 6.

Only a few counts were recorded for this clonotype. The V gene is TRBV18, the J gene TRBJ2-5, with 8 bases identical to TRBD1. Germline V gene lookup returns CDR1 KGHSH and CDR2 LQKENI. Trimming cost V 4 bases and J 5 bases; bases outside gene matches: 6. This CDR3 has 14 amino acids. CDR3 protein: CASSLRQGRETQYF. The CDR3 region has the DNA TGTGCCAGCTCACTCCGACAGGGGCGGGAGACCCAGTACTTC.

This clonotype was picked up a small number of times. Written as DNA, the CDR3 is TGTGCCAGCACCGGACTAGCGGGAGCCTACGAGCAGTACTTC. It specifies CASTGLAGAYEQYF. This sequence joins TRBV28 and TRBJ2-7, with 13 positions matching TRBD2. Germline CDR1 MDHEN, CDR2 SYDVKM. The CDR3 covers 14 residues. V lost 7 bases to trimming and J lost 2 bases; unmatched junction nucleotides: 2.

This clonotype was recorded many times. The V gene is TRBV11-1, the J gene TRBJ2-7, with D unclear. The V gene lost 4 bases and the J gene lost 4 bases, with 8 bases spanning the gap. CDR3 length equals 12 residues. Looked up from germline, CDR1 is SGHAT and CDR2 is FQDESV (reference sequence). DNA for the CDR3: TGTGCCAGCAGCTACAGCATTTACGAGCAGTACTTC. Amino acid sequence: CASSYSIYEQYF.

This clonotype has just a few counts. The rearrangement uses TRBV10-3 and TRBJ2-6, with TRBD1 as a possible D gene (6 bases). Germline V lookup: CDR1 ENHRY, CDR2 SYGVKD. The V gene lost 8 bases and the J gene lost 3 bases, with 8 bases spanning the gap. There are 13 residues in the CDR3. CDR3 nucleotide sequence: TGTGCCATCGGGGGCGGTGGGGCCAACGTCCTGACTTTC. Translation gives CAIGGGGANVLTF.

This clonotype was detected a few times. This chain joins TRBV2 and TRBJ2-2, with D unresolved. The CDR3 is 13 residues long. V was trimmed by 3 bases and J by 6 bases, leaving 8 bases between them. Germline V gene sequence: CDR1 SNHLY, CDR2 FYNNEI. The CDR3 DNA sequence: TGTGCCAGCAGTGAGGGATCGTCCGGGGAGCTGTTTTTT. Translation: CASSEGSSGELFF.

This clonotype came up many times. J is TRBJ2-3 and V is TRBV15; 11 bases agree with TRBD2. CDR1 and CDR2 from the germline V gene are LNHNV and YYDKDF (reference sequence). The trim removed 6 bases at V and 5 bases at J, leaving 10 bases unmatched. This CDR3 comprises 16 residues. CDR3 sequence reads: CATRELAGEVRDTQYF. In DNA form, the CDR3 reads TGTGCCACCAGAGAACTAGCGGGAGAAGTAAGAGATACGCAGTATTTT. Variable domain in full (rest from reference TRBV15 and TRBJ2-3): DAMVIQNPRYQVTQFGKPVTLSCSQTLNHNVMYWYQQKSSQAPKLLFHYYDKDFNNEADTPDNFQSRRPNTSFCFLDIRSPGLGDTAMYLCATRELAGEVRDTQYFGPGTRLTVL.

This clonotype was observed a few times. In nucleotides, the CDR3 is TGTGCCTGGACCGGGACAGTCTCTGGAAACACCATATATTTT. Translation: CAWTGTVSGNTIYF. The chain couples TRBV30 to TRBJ1-3; TRBD1 matches 7 bases. J gave up 0 bases and V 4 bases, and 3 bases lay outside the gene matches. This CDR3 spans 14 amino acids. Germline CDR1 and CDR2: GTSNPN and SVGIG (reference sequence).

This clonotype was seen many times. The chain recombines TRBV18 with TRBJ1-5, with unresolved D. Germline values: CDR1 KGHSH, CDR2 LQKENI. This CDR3 has 16 amino acids. Trimming took 0 bases from V and 4 from J, leaving 13 bases between them. In DNA form, the CDR3 reads TGTGCCAGCTCACCACCGAATCAGCAAAGGAATCAGCCCCAGCATTTT. Translated: CASSPPNQQRNQPQHF.

This clonotype was seen at least ten times. The V and J genes are TRBV12-3 or TRBV12-4 and TRBJ2-2, with 9 positions matching TRBD1. Trimming took 4 bases from V and 3 from J; bases not matched to a gene: 3. This CDR3 is built from 15 residues. CDR3 nucleotides: TGTGCCAGCAGTTGGACAGGGGTTCACACCGGGGAGCTGTTTTTT. Residues: CASSWTGVHTGELFF.

This clonotype was counted only a few times. The genes are TRBV5-1 and TRBJ2-1; 11 bases line up with TRBD2. Per germline, CDR1 SGHRS and CDR2 YFSETQ. The CDR3 loop spans 21 amino acids. The J segment lost 1 base and the V segment lost 2 bases, leaving 17 bases of the junction unmatched. CDR3 coding DNA: TGCGCCAGCAGCTTAAATGTCGTGAGGACTAGCGGGTTAACTTCCTACAATGAGCAGTTCTTC. Encoded protein: CASSLNVVRTSGLTSYNEQFF.

In its sample, this clonotype was seen a few times. The chain carries TRBV5-4 and TRBJ2-5; TRBD1 or TRBD2 may be the D gene (5 bases each). This CDR3 has 15 residues. Germline values: CDR1 SGHNT, CDR2 YYREEE (reference sequence). Trimming shortened V by 7 bases and J by 3 bases, and 19 bases separated the two germline ends. The CDR3 nucleotides read TGTGCCAGCTCCAGCCGGGGCAGAGGAGAAGAGACCCAGTACTTC. It encodes CASSSRGRGEETQYF.

In its sample, this clonotype was seen many times. The chain carries TRBV14 and TRBJ2-1; 13 bases map to TRBD2. V shed 2 bases and J 9 bases; nucleotides not matched to a gene: 4. This CDR3 spans 15 amino acids. Germline V gene lookup returns CDR1 SGHDN and CDR2 FVKESK. The CDR3 is CASSQRTSGSGEQFF. CDR3 in DNA: TGTGCCAGCAGCCAACGGACTAGCGGGAGTGGTGAGCAGTTCTTC.